Below, 13 T cell receptor beta chains from the same sample are listed, as sequenced in a study of identical twins. MiXCR, applied by TCRdb to the 5' RACE reads, yields one record per CDR3 protein. The table lists nearly 200,000 distinct CDR3 sequences, more than 15% of them singletons. These data are also associated with another study on T cells expressing NK-cell markers.

The sequencing sample was made of CD8+ T cells sorted from blood. The receptors originated from a woman aged 18-29 years in good health.

This clonotype has more than one count but fewer than ten. V and J are TRBV9 and TRBJ2-1; a weak D match, TRBD1 (7 bases). Trimming shortened V by 3 bases and J by 8 bases, and 15 bases separated the two germline ends. Germline V lookup: CDR1 SGDLS, CDR2 YYNGEE. The CDR3 loop spans 14 amino acids. The CDR3 reads CASSAHRGGDEQFF. DNA for the CDR3: TGTGCCAGCAGCGCACACAGGGGAGGAGATGAGCAGTTCTTC.

This clonotype showed up just a few times. The J gene is TRBJ2-6, the V gene TRBV27; D tentatively reads TRBD1 or TRBD2 (5 bases each). V was pared by 4 bases and J by 4 bases, with 14 bases between. The CDR3 is made up of 16 amino acids. CDR1 and CDR2 (germline): MNHEY, SMNVEV (reference sequence). CDR3 loop: CASSSLGAVGANVLTF. As DNA, the CDR3 is TGTGCCAGCAGTTCCCTCGGGGCAGTAGGGGCCAACGTCCTGACTTTC.

At least ten counts were recorded for this clonotype. The V call is TRBV6-6, the J call TRBJ2-1, with D tentatively TRBD2 (6 bases). From germline, CDR1 is MNHNY and CDR2 SVGAGI (reference sequence). The ends were cut back, 6 bases at V and 7 bases at J, with 7 bases in the middle. CDR3 size: 11 residues. The CDR3 coding sequence is TGTGCCAGCAGGGCGGGGAATGAGCAGTTCTTC. Encoded protein: CASRAGNEQFF.

This clonotype showed up just a few times. The chain carries TRBV7-9 and TRBJ2-2, with D unresolved. CDR1 and CDR2 (germline): SEHNR, FQNEAQ (reference sequence). V was cut by 1 base and J by 0 bases, with 12 bases left in between. CDR3 size: 17 residues. The CDR3 bases are TGTGCCAGCAGCTTAGGAGCAACCCACGCGAACACCGGGGAGCTGTTTTTT. Encoded protein: CASSLGATHANTGELFF.

This clonotype was counted only a few times. The V gene is TRBV5-5, the J gene TRBJ2-1; weak D call: TRBD2 (6 bases). Germline CDR1 reads SGHKS; CDR2 reads YYEKEE (reference sequence). V was pared by 4 bases and J by 9 bases, with 20 bases between. The CDR3 runs 15 residues. In nucleotides, the CDR3 is TGTGCCAGCAGCCTAGGGGAGGTTAGCTCGGGTGAGCAGTTCTTC. It is translated as CASSLGEVSSGEQFF.

In its sample, this clonotype was seen a few times. The rearrangement joins TRBV20-1 to TRBJ2-3; maybe TRBD2 (6 bases). Germline lookup yields CDR1 DFQATT and CDR2 SNEGSKA (reference sequence). The CDR3 has 13 amino acids. Between the trimmed V and J ends, which lost 7 bases and 2 bases, there was a span of 13 bases. The CDR3 loop reads CSGDRGITDTQYF. CDR3 coding DNA: TGCAGTGGGGACCGGGGGATCACAGATACGCAGTATTTT.

This clonotype showed up just a few times. This chain joins TRBV29-1 and TRBJ1-1; possibly TRBD1 for D (6 bases). Deletions cut 0 bases from V and 0 bases from J, with 14 bases between. CDR1 is SQVTM and CDR2 is ANQGSEA in the germline V gene. The CDR3 loop spans 16 amino acids. CDR3 amino acids: CSVEDPPTGMNTEAFF. The CDR3 nucleotides are TGCAGCGTTGAAGATCCCCCGACAGGTATGAACACTGAAGCTTTCTTT.

This rearrangement joins TRBV6-2 or TRBV6-3 to TRBJ2-2, with TRBD1 as a possible D gene (5 bases). CDR1 is MNHEY and CDR2 is SVGEGT in the germline V gene. The V end was cut by 5 bases, the J end by 4 bases, with 17 bases between. This CDR3 region has 16 residues. The CDR3 coding sequence is TGTGCCAGCAGTCTAGAAGGGGATTCGGGCACCGGGGAGCTGTTTTTT. It is translated as CASSLEGDSGTGELFF.

This chain uses TRBV5-6 with TRBJ2-2; 11 bases map to TRBD2. The junction had 3 bases not matched to a gene; V was cut back by 1 base and J by 4 bases. The CDR3 length is 16 residues. Germline V gene lookup returns CDR1 SGHDT and CDR2 YYEEEE. The CDR3 sequence: CASSLKLAGGTGELFF. CDR3 nucleotides: TGTGCCAGCAGCTTGAAGCTAGCGGGGGGCACCGGGGAGCTGTTTTTT.

The chain links TRBV5-1 to TRBJ2-5; possible D gene TRBD2, 6 bases. Trimming removed 0 bases from V and 1 base from J, with 7 bases in between. Germline V lookup: CDR1 SGHRS, CDR2 YFSETQ. This CDR3 has 14 amino acids. The CDR3 DNA follows: TGCGCCAGCAGCTTGGTAGCGGCCCAAGAGACCCAGTACTTC. Translating gives CASSLVAAQETQYF.

V and J are TRBV7-7 and TRBJ2-2; D ambiguous. The germline V gene encodes CDR1 SSHAT and CDR2 FNYEAQ (reference sequence). Trimming pared 11 bases from V and 2 bases from J, leaving 12 bases between. CDR3 size: 13 residues. The CDR3 region has the DNA TGTGCCCTTGAGATTACCAACACCGGGGAGCTGTTTTTT. It specifies CALEITNTGELFF.

The chain recombines TRBV6-1 with TRBJ2-7, with 10 bases matching TRBD1. The CDR3 is made up of 14 amino acids. V lost 11 bases to trimming and J lost 2 bases; unmatched junction nucleotides: 9. The V gene's germline CDR1 is MNHNS and CDR2 SASEGT. Here the CDR3 DNA reads TGTGCCGGACGTCCGGGACAGGGGACCTACGAGCAGTACTTC. Amino acids: CAGRPGQGTYEQYF.

This clonotype came up once. The junction shows a germline mismatch at one end, possibly a read error. The J gene is TRBJ2-5, the V gene TRBV12-3 or TRBV12-4; D uncertain. This CDR3 region has 11 residues. This chain's CDR3 is CASSFGETQCF. The CDR3 DNA sequence: TGTGCCAGCAGTTTTGGCGAGACCCAGTGCTTC.